The clone carrying this TCR beta chain came up a few times. The sample belongs to a study of CD8+ T cells in alopecia areata. Germline CDR1 and CDR2: ENHRY and SYGVKD. Trimming stripped 5 bases from V and 5 bases from J, with 12 bases between. The CDR3 contains 14 residues. Treatment described: oral pan-JAK inhibitor, 5-10 mg twice daily. Collection of lesional scalp punch biopsies and peripheral blood was performed in alopecia areata patients. RNA extraction and reverse transcription yielded cDNA as sequencing template. Repertoires were generated with immunoSEQ multiplex PCR, while TCRdb's copy carries only in-frame clones and drops some. Of a few hundred thousand clones in the sample, about 62% are singletons; the top ten hold 0.9% to 0.95%.

The chain couples TRBV10-3 to TRBJ2-2; D gene ambiguous. The sequence was obtained from a human donor with alopecia areata. Here the sequenced sample was CD4+ T cells sorted from blood, taken at approximately week 51, from a patient treated with tofacitinib. The CDR3 region is CAISPGPNTGELFF. The CDR3 DNA is TGTGCCATCAGTCCCGGGCCTAATACCGGGGAGCTGTTTTTT.